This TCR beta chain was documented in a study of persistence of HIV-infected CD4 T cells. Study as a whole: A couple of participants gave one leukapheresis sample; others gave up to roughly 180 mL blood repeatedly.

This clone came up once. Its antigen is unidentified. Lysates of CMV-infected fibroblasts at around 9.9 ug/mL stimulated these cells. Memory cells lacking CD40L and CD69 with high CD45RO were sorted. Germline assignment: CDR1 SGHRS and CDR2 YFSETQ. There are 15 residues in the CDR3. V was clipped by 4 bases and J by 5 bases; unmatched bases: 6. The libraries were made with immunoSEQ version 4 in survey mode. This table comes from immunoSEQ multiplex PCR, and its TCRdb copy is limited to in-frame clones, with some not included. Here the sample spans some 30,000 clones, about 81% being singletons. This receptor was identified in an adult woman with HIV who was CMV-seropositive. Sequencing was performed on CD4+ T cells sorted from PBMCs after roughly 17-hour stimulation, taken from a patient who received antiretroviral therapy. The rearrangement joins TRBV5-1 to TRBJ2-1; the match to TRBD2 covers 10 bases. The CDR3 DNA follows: TGCGCCAGCAGCCCAGCGGGGGGGCTCGACAATGAGCAGTTCTTC. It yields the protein CASSPAGGLDNEQFF.